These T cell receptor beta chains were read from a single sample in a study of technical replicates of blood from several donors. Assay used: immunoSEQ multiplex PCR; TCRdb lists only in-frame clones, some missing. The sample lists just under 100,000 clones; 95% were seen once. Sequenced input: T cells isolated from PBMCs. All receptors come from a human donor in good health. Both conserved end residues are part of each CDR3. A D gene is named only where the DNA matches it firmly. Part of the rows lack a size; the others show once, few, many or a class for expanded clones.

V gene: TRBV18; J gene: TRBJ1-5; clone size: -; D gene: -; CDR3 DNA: TGTGCCAGCTCACCGGCACAGACCAATCAGCCCCAGCATTTT; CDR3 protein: CASSPAQTNQPQHF
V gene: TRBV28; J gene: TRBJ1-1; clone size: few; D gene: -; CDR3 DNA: TGTGCCAGCTCGAGGACTGAAGCTTTCTTT; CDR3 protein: CASSRTEAFF
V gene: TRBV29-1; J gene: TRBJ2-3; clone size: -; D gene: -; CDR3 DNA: TGCAGCGGGAGGGGTACAGGGGCGGGAGATACGCAGTATTTT; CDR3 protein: CSGRGTGAGDTQYF
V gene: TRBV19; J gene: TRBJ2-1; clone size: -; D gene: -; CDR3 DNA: TGTGCCAGTAGTATAGCTGGCTTCCCTTCCTACAATGAGCAGTTCTTC; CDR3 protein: CASSIAGFPSYNEQFF
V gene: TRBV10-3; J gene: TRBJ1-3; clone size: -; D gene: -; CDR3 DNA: TGTGCCATCAGCCAAGAGAGACAGGGAAACACCATATATTTT; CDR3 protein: CAISQERQGNTIYF
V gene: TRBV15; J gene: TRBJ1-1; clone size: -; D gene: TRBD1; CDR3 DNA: TGTGCCACCAGCAGGTATACAGGGGGTGGTGAAGCTTTCTTT; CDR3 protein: CATSRYTGGGEAFF
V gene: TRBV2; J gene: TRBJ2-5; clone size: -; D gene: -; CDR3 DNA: TGTGCCAGCCGGGGGTTCCAAGAGACCCAGTACTTC; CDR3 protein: CASRGFQETQYF
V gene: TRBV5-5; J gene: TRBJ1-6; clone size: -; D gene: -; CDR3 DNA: TGTGCCAGCAGCTTGGCTCCTTATAATTCACCCCTCCACTTT; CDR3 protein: CASSLAPYNSPLHF
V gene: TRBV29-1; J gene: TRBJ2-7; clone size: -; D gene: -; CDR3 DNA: TGCAGCGTAAAGAGTACTTCCTACTACGAGCAGTACTTC; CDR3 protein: CSVKSTSYYEQYF
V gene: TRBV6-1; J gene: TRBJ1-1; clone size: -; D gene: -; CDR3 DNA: TGTGCCAGCAGTGCTAGGTCTCTACCCTCCCCCACTGAAGCTTTCTTT; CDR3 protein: CASSARSLPSPTEAFF
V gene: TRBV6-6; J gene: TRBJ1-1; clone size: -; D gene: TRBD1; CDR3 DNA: TGTGCCAGCAGTTCGCGACAGGGTTTGGAAGCTTTCTTT; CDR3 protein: CASSSRQGLEAFF
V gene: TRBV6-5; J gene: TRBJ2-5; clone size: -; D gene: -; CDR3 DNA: TGTGCCAGTACAGACCCGAATCAAGAGACCCAGTACTTC; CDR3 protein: CASTDPNQETQYF